The 21 T cell receptor beta chains below come from one sample, sequenced in a study of shared clonotypes between healthy human individuals. Some clones are missing from TCRdb's copy, which holds only in-frame ones; the method was immunoSEQ multiplex PCR. Here the sample spans about 1.5 million clones, around 95% being singletons. The specimen sequenced was naive CD4+ T cells sorted from blood. This sample's subset: CD45RA+ positively selected. These receptor sequences come from a young man in good health.

This sequence joins TRBV28 and TRBJ1-1, with 8 bases that match TRBD1. V trimming: 3 bases; J trimming: 5 bases; junction bases outside the gene matches: 8. The germline V gene has CDR1 MDHEN and CDR2 SYDVKM. CDR3 length equals 15 residues. CDR3 protein: CASSFWAGGWTEAFF. The CDR3 nucleotides are TGTGCCAGCAGTTTTTGGGCAGGGGGCTGGACTGAAGCTTTCTTT.

The chain is built from TRBV28 and TRBJ2-7; the match to TRBD1 covers 9 bases. The CDR3 runs to 15 residues. The V gene's germline CDR1 is MDHEN and CDR2 SYDVKM. V was clipped by 5 bases and J by 2 bases; unmatched bases: 7. CDR3 in DNA: TGTGCCAGCAGTCCTACGACAGGGGGGACCTACGAGCAGTACTTC. It yields the protein CASSPTTGGTYEQYF.

The chain recombines TRBV6-6 with TRBJ2-5; D remains unclear. Germline values: CDR1 MNHNY, CDR2 SVGAGI (reference sequence). The CDR3 runs to 13 residues. Trimming stripped 0 bases from V and 4 bases from J, with 6 bases between. CDR3 sequence (DNA): TGTGCCAGCAGTTACTCGACCCTAGAGACCCAGTACTTC. Translated: CASSYSTLETQYF.

The chain couples TRBV7-2 to TRBJ2-5; TRBD2 aligns across 10 bases. The CDR3 is made up of 16 amino acids. With V trimmed by 5 bases and J by 6 bases, 12 bases remained unmatched. The germline V gene has CDR1 SGHTA and CDR2 FQGNSA. The DNA for the CDR3 is TGTGCCAGCAGCCCAAGGCCAGCGGGAGGGGAGAAGACCCAGTACTTC. This translates into CASSPRPAGGEKTQYF.

About this clone: Other DNA sequences from this sample encode an identical CDR3 as well. The CDR3 region is CASSRTGPYEQYF. The CDR3 DNA follows: TGTGCCAGCAGTCGGACTGGGCCCTACGAGCAGTACTTC. The chain uses TRBV28 and TRBJ2-7, with D tentatively TRBD2 (5 bases). Germline V gene lookup returns CDR1 MDHEN and CDR2 SYDVKM. Trimming stripped 5 bases from V and 2 bases from J, with 10 bases between. CDR3 length: 13 residues. The full variable domain, in which reference TRBV28 and TRBJ2-7 provide the parts outside the CDR3, is DVKVTQSSRYLVKRTGEKVFLECVQDMDHENMFWYRQDPGLGLRLIYFSYDVKMKEKGDIPEGYSVSREKKERFSLILESASTNQTSMYLCASSRTGPYEQYFGPGTRLTVT.

CDR3 loop: CATSRDRTRGEQETQYF. The CDR3, as DNA: TGTGCCACCAGCAGAGATAGGACTAGAGGGGAACAAGAGACCCAGTACTTC. The chain has TRBV15 and TRBJ2-5, with 7 bases that match TRBD2. This CDR3 has 17 amino acids. Germline CDR1 reads LNHNV; CDR2 reads YYDKDF (reference sequence). Losses at the gene ends were 0 bases for V and 2 bases for J; bases not matched to a gene: 9.

V gene TRBV19 combines with J gene TRBJ1-1; a possible D gene is TRBD1 (6 bases). The CDR3 loop spans 16 amino acids. Germline CDR1 LNHDA, CDR2 SQIVND (reference sequence). The V gene lost 6 bases and the J gene lost 1 base, with 18 bases spanning the gap. The CDR3 region has the DNA TGTGCCAGTAGCGGCCTCCACGGACAGCGGAACACTGAAGCTTTCTTT. It translates to CASSGLHGQRNTEAFF.

The rearrangement uses TRBV5-1 and TRBJ2-5, with D tentatively TRBD1 or TRBD2 (5 bases each). There are 14 residues in the CDR3. V was shortened by 4 bases and J by 3 bases, with 13 bases between the two germline ends. Germline V gives CDR1 SGHRS, CDR2 YFSETQ. In nucleotides, the CDR3 is TGCGCCAGCAGCGGGGCACGGGGCGAAGAGACCCAGTACTTC. It yields the protein CASSGARGEETQYF.

This clone appeared a single time. The chain recombines TRBV28 with TRBJ2-2; 10 bases map to TRBD1. The V and J ends lost 9 bases and 8 bases, in that order; junction bases with no gene match: 12. This CDR3 is built from 15 residues. Germline V gene data show CDR1 as MDHEN and CDR2 as SYDVKM. The CDR3 here is CASSGTGVVKGELFF. The CDR3 DNA reads TGTGCCAGTTCCGGGACAGGGGTTGTCAAAGGGGAGCTGTTTTTT.

This rearrangement joins TRBV6-5 to TRBJ2-1; maybe TRBD2 (5 bases). CDR3 size: 15 residues. Trimming shortened V by 2 bases and J by 2 bases, and 10 bases separated the two germline ends. Germline V CDR1 and CDR2: MNHEY, SVGAGI. The CDR3 nucleotides are TGTGCCAGCAGTTACGGAGGAACCCCCTACAATGAGCAGTTCTTC. It translates to CASSYGGTPYNEQFF.

The chain has TRBV6-5 and TRBJ2-2, with D possibly TRBD2 on 6 matching bases. V gave up 6 bases and J gave up 6 bases, with 14 bases separating them. CDR1 and CDR2 from the germline V gene are MNHEY and SVGAGI. The CDR3 runs to 14 residues. The CDR3 reads CASRRDSISGELFF. CDR3 DNA sequence: TGTGCCAGCAGGCGGGACTCTATTTCCGGGGAGCTGTTTTTT.

DNA of the CDR3: TGTGCCAGCAGCTTAATGGGAGGGACTAGCGGTACAGATACGCAGTATTTT. It translates to CASSLMGGTSGTDTQYF. V is TRBV7-3 and J is TRBJ2-3; TRBD2 agrees at 11 bases. The V segment lost 1 base and the J segment 3 bases; nucleotides outside the gene matches: 6. The CDR3 is 17 residues long. Germline V gene data show CDR1 as SGHTA and CDR2 as FQGTGA.

CDR3 residues: CASSVEGHIQETQYF. In DNA, the CDR3 is TGTGCCAGCAGCGTAGAGGGACACATCCAAGAGACCCAGTACTTC. The chain is built from TRBV9 and TRBJ2-5, with TRBD1 as a possible D gene (6 bases). This CDR3 contains 15 residues. Trimming stripped 0 bases from V and 1 base from J, with 10 bases between. Germline V gene sequence: CDR1 SGDLS, CDR2 YYNGEE.

This rearrangement joins TRBV9 to TRBJ2-2; perhaps TRBD1 as D (6 bases). Germline values: CDR1 SGDLS, CDR2 YYNGEE. This CDR3 has 15 residues. The V end was cut by 4 bases, the J end by 2 bases, with 12 bases between. CDR3 region: CASSTRTVNTGELFF. CDR3 sequence (DNA): TGTGCCAGCAGCACCCGGACAGTAAACACCGGGGAGCTGTTTTTT.

As regards this clone: This specimen includes other DNA sequences encoding the same CDR3. CDR3 amino acids: CASSPLSSSYEQYF. In nucleotides, the CDR3 is TGTGCCAGCTCACCACTCTCAAGCTCCTACGAGCAGTACTTC. This rearrangement joins TRBV18 to TRBJ2-7; D gene uncertain. This CDR3 has 14 residues. Deletions cut 1 base from V and 0 bases from J, with 7 bases between. Germline V gene sequence: CDR1 KGHSH, CDR2 LQKENI.

This chain uses TRBV19 with TRBJ2-6; D may correspond to TRBD1 or TRBD2 (6 bases each). The CDR3 is 18 amino acids. V was shortened by 5 bases and J by 2 bases, with 19 bases between the two germline ends. Looked up from germline, CDR1 is LNHDA and CDR2 is SQIVND (reference sequence). CDR3 sequence reads: CASSPDSGGAPGANVLTF. The CDR3 nucleotides are TGTGCCAGTAGTCCCGATTCCGGGGGCGCCCCTGGGGCCAACGTCCTGACTTTC.

V is TRBV5-6 and J is TRBJ1-5; tentative D call: TRBD1 (6 bases). CDR3 length equals 16 residues. CDR1 and CDR2 from the germline V gene are SGHDT and YYEEEE. Trimming cost V 3 bases and J 7 bases, with 20 bases left between them. CDR3 region: CASSWPVRGVGQPQHF. The CDR3 nucleotides are TGTGCCAGCAGCTGGCCCGTCAGGGGCGTTGGACAGCCCCAGCATTTT.

CDR3 sequence: CASTPKLAGAGELFF. CDR3 DNA: TGTGCCAGTACCCCAAAACTAGCGGGAGCCGGGGAGCTGTTTTTT. The chain carries TRBV19 and TRBJ2-2; 11 bases align to TRBD2. CDR1 LNHDA and CDR2 SQIVND come from the germline V gene (reference sequence). The length of the CDR3 is 15 residues. Trimming cost V 7 bases and J 6 bases; bases outside gene matches: 7.

This clone has just a few counts. The chain is built from TRBV7-2 and TRBJ2-5; perhaps TRBD1 as D (5 bases). The CDR3 spans 11 residues. Germline CDR1 and CDR2: SGHTA and FQGNSA. The V and J ends lost 3 bases and 7 bases respectively, with 6 bases between them. The CDR3 region has the DNA TGTGCCAGCAGCTTCCAGGGGACCCAGTACTTC. Translation: CASSFQGTQYF.

About this clone: The identical CDR3 is also encoded by other nucleotide sequences in the sample. The J gene is TRBJ2-7, the V gene TRBV5-6; 8 bases align to TRBD2. Germline loops: CDR1 SGHDT, CDR2 YYEEEE. CDR3 length equals 13 residues. Trimming took 1 base from V and 4 from J; bases not matched to a gene: 1. The CDR3 region is CASSLRGGYEQYF. The CDR3 DNA sequence: TGTGCCAGCAGCTTGCGGGGGGGTTACGAGCAGTACTTC.

The chain joins TRBV6-5 to TRBJ2-7; D call uncertain. CDR1 and CDR2 (germline): MNHEY, SVGAGI. V lost 3 bases and J 3 bases, leaving 9 bases between the germline ends. The CDR3 contains 13 residues. The CDR3 DNA reads as TGTGCCAGCAGTTATTTACATCGCTACGAGCAGTACTTC. This gives the protein CASSYLHRYEQYF.